The source of this T cell receptor beta chain is a study of blood T cell repertoires in COVID-19. For the study at large: Italy, Spain and the United States were the sources of the convalescent and acute COVID-19 samples. PBMCs, B-cell-depleted T cells, or T cells provided the cDNA or gDNA that made up the material.

Germline V gives CDR1 MDHEN, CDR2 SYDVKM. Unmatched junction bases numbered 10, after V lost 3 bases and J lost 6 bases. This CDR3 is 16 amino acids long. In the authors' methods: Estimated nucleated cell counts came from reference gene primer amplification. Sequenced by immunoSEQ multiplex PCR; TCRdb stores in-frame clones only, minus some. Clone size and V and J calls were adopted from that table, with D and trimming inferred from the DNA. The profile shows roughly 200,000 clones, around 90% of them singletons. Material for sequencing was peripheral blood. The chain joins TRBV28 to TRBJ2-3, with TRBD2 identical over 9 bases. This receptor was taken from a man between 45 and 60 years old with acute or convalescent COVID-19. This chain's CDR3 is CASSFGAGGPRDTQYF. The DNA of the CDR3 is TGTGCCAGCAGTTTCGGAGCGGGGGGACCGAGGGATACGCAGTATTTT.